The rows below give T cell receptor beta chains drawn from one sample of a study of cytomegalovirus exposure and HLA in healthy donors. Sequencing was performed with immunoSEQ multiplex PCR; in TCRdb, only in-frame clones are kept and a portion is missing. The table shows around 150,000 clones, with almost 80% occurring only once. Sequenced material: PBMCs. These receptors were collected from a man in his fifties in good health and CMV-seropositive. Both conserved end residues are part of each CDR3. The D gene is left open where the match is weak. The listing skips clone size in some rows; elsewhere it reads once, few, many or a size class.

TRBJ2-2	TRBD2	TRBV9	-	CASSVGLAGGTGELFF	TGTGCCAGCAGCGTAGGACTAGCGGGGGGTACCGGGGAGCTGTTTTTT
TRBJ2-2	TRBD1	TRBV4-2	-	CASSLDRGQTGELFF	TGTGCCAGCAGCCTCGACAGGGGGCAAACCGGGGAGCTGTTTTTT
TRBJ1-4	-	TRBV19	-	CASTSGRFPNEKLFF	TGTGCCAGTACCTCGGGTCGGTTCCCCAATGAAAAACTGTTTTTT
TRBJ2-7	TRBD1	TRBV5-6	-	CASSRYRGSSYEQYF	TGTGCCAGCAGCAGGTACAGGGGGAGTTCCTACGAGCAGTACTTC
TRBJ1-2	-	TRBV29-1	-	CSVNSGDGSGYTF	TGCAGCGTTAATTCGGGTGATGGGAGCGGCTACACCTTC
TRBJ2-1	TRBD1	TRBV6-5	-	CASSFDRVSNEQFF	TGTGCCAGCAGTTTCGACAGGGTATCAAATGAGCAGTTCTTC
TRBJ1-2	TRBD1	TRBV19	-	CATTPDRGGSGYTF	TGTGCCACCACCCCGGACAGGGGAGGAAGTGGCTACACCTTC
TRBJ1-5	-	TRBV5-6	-	CASSLWGLSNQPQHF	TGTGCCAGCAGCTTGTGGGGGCTTAGCAATCAGCCCCAGCATTTT
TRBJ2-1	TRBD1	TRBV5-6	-	CASSSPHSQGSGGEQFF	TGTGCCAGCAGCTCTCCCCACTCACAGGGGTCCGGCGGTGAGCAGTTCTTC
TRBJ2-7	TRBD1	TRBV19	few	CASSPDRGLYEQYF	TGTGCCAGTAGTCCGGACAGGGGCTTATACGAGCAGTACTTC
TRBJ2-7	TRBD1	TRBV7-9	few	CASSRGQAYYEQYF	TGTGCCAGCAGCCGGGGACAGGCGTACTACGAGCAGTACTTC
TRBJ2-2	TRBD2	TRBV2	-	CASRGGVLYNTGELFF	TGTGCCAGCAGGGGGGGGGTCCTTTATAACACCGGGGAGCTGTTTTTT
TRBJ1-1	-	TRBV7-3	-	CASSSSPQGEAFF	TGTGCCAGCAGCTCGAGCCCCCAGGGTGAAGCTTTCTTT
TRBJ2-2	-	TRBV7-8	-	CASSAPGLDFANTGELFF	TGTGCCAGCAGCGCCCCGGGACTGGATTTCGCGAACACCGGGGAGCTGTTTTTT